This T cell receptor beta chain stems from a study of blood T cell repertoires in COVID-19 (dated by TCRdb to about 2020). Turning to the overall study: Samples from collaborators originated in the United States, Italy and Spain and spanned both the acute and convalescent phases of COVID-19. The repertoires were released in a freely available public database meant as a resource for research on the immune response to SARS-CoV-2. Sample metadata almost always included a de-identified subject ID, COVID-19 status, age in years and sex. Subjects who had been exposed to COVID-19, were actively infected with it, or had recovered from it provided the deeply sampled blood TCRbeta repertoires that made up the dataset. The material from the prospective study consisted of cDNA or gDNA derived from T cells, B-cell-depleted T cells, or PBMCs. Where available, HLA class I and class II types were taken from metadata supplied by the sample provider and were not determined by assay-based typing. The samples were drawn from two sources: the first 160 participants of the ongoing ImmuneRACE study, and fewer than 1,500 subjects contributed by 6 global collaborators.

The immunoSEQ Assay, a bias-controlled multiplex PCR, was used to amplify TCRbeta CDR3 regions from genomic DNA. In the original analysis: The number of nucleated cells in each sample was estimated from the amplification of reference gene primers within the assay. To quantify the absolute abundance of each unique TCRbeta CDR3 rearrangement, sequence reads were collapsed and filtered. For each sample, productive Simpson clonality was calculated as the square root of Simpson's diversity index over productive rearrangements. In its TCRdb copy, this immuneACCESS table keeps in-frame sequences only and misses some clones. Where compared with another copy, unresolved V genes explain less than half of these, and the others have no known cause. V, J and clone size are taken as reported in that table, and D and trimming were inferred from the DNA itself. For this sample there are about 260,000 clones; 80% to 90% appear just once. Of the sample, about 2.1% is held by the ten largest clones.

Of note for this clone: The antigen it recognizes is unknown. Base qualities are missing; no much larger clone stands one base away.

Collaborating institutions collected whole blood in K2EDTA tubes following their own protocols. For TCRbeta analysis, collaborators shipped samples in one of three forms: frozen whole blood, isolated PBMCs, or DNA extracted from either of those sample types. The germline V gene (reference sequence) provides CDR1 WNHNN and CDR2 SYGVQD. From its cysteine to its phenylalanine, the CDR3 spans 15 amino acids. The sequence is cut down to CDR3 DNA, 45 bases in frame from base 1. From V the trimming removes 2 bases and from J it removes 7 bases, while the gene matches leave 3 bases of the junction unaccounted for. What the work shows at the level of the full study, not this receptor alone: Clinical and demographic metadata were provided uncurated, with the amount varying by source and participant.

The clonotype comes from a man aged 30-40 years with active or convalescent COVID-19. The sequencing sample was made of peripheral blood. The chain was built from TRBV10-1 and TRBJ1-6; 9 bases in between match TRBD1. The bases read TGCGCCAGCAGTGAGACAGGGGGCTTCAATTCACCCCTCCACTTT. The encoded protein is CASSETGGFNSPLHF.